This T cell receptor (beta chain) originates from a study of T cell repertoires in cytomegalovirus infection. Overall study: Signatures in public TCR beta sequences pointed to both CMV infection and matching HLA type. General study points: Individuals carrying CMV plus the relevant HLA were identified by cumulative frequency of public TCR beta families.

Via MiXCR, TCRdb re-called the reads, giving one row per CDR3 protein. The table includes some 320,000 distinct CDR3 sequences, over 7.5% detected once. About this clonotype itself: Its antigen is unidentified.

The sample taken for sequencing was PBMCs. The TCR was taken from a human donor in good health (CMV status not recorded). Some clones in this sample may be carry-over from other donors' samples.

The CDR3 loop reads CATSREGWGLETQYF. The CDR3 DNA reads TGTGCCACCAGCAGAGAAGGATGGGGCCTAGAGACCCAGTACTTC. This sequence joins TRBV15 and TRBJ2-5; D is perhaps TRBD1 (5 bases). This CDR3 contains 15 residues. The germline V and J ends were trimmed by 0 bases and 4 bases, with 12 bases remaining between them. CDR1 is LNHNV, CDR2 YYDKDF, per germline (reference sequence).